The source of this TCR beta chain is a study of T cell repertoires in ileal Crohn's disease (dated by TCRdb to between 2018 and 2021). For the study in its entirety: The median duration of disease was roughly 8.2 years, and at the time of surgery approximately 33% of patients were active smokers. All patients had surgery for a complication: stricturing disease in 61% and penetrating disease in roughly 39%. Postoperative therapy was given to about half of the patients, with thiopurines administered to about a dozen patients and anti-TNF agents administered to some 17 patients. TCR repertoire analysis was performed in about 61 Crohn's disease patients drawn from a prospective multicentre cohort. The study was conducted in parallel with a multicentre cohort that was designed to identify predictors of early endoscopic recurrence following ileocolonic resection. Endoscopic postoperative recurrence was defined as a Rutgeerts score above i0. The study sequenced 171 mucosal samples from 55 or so patients, taken at several locations on the surgical specimen and at postoperative endoscopy.

For commercial TCRB immunosequencing, approximately 460 nanograms of biopsy DNA were submitted for each sample. A two-step, amplification bias-controlled multiplex PCR was used by Adaptive Biotechnology to amplify CDR3 regions from genomic DNA. Primers covering every V and J gene segment were used in the first PCR, while barcodes and Illumina adapters were added in the second PCR. An Illumina instrument was used to sequence the CDR3 libraries. As for the original processing: The analysis drew on both the pipelines supplied by the vendor and custom analysis of the raw data in R/Bioconductor running R version 3.3.0. Clonality, which ranges from 0 to 1, was calculated as the inverse of the normalised Shannon entropy across all productive clones. High-frequency clones were defined as the share of the repertoire occupied by the top 100 clones, with only clones passing a 95% confidence test being retained. The Simpson index measured repertoire diversity, and the Morisita-Horn index measured overlap between samples. As stored in TCRdb, this immuneACCESS dataset retains in-frame rearrangements with V and J assigned. A fraction of the clones does not appear; measured against another copy, unresolved V genes explain less than half of the discrepancy, and the remainder lacks a known reason. V, J and clone size derive from that table, while D and trimming were established from the DNA sequence. Recorded for this sample are 13,000 to 15,000 clones; nearly 90% of them occurred a single time. 3% to 4.5% of the sample is in the top ten clones.

What the study reported, not specific to this receptor: Higher percentages of high-frequency clones at the time of surgery were linked to endoscopic recurrence, and every patient with clonality above 26.8% (18/57) had recurrence. Compared with CD4 T cells, sorted CD8 T cells contained more high-frequency clones, which suggests that the mucosal expansions were mostly CD8. Only a subgroup of patients, of unstated size, had mucosal CD4 and CD8 T cells sorted and sequenced. A significantly higher proportion of clonal expansions was observed in active smokers at surgery than in non-smokers (25.9% vs 17.9%, p=0.02).

Of note for this clone: Its binding antigen is unknown. It has no much larger one-base neighbor in the sample; base qualities were not kept.

To be eligible, patients had to be adults with ileal or ileocolonic Crohn's disease and an indication for ileocolonic resection. Whole ileal mucosal biopsies were stored frozen at -80°C before DNA extraction. Genomic DNA was extracted from frozen whole biopsies using a TRizol-based method and was quantified with a NanoDrop 2000 spectrophotometer. V is pruned by 8 bases and J by 2 bases, leaving 7 bases of the junction without a gene match. Including cysteine and phenylalanine, the CDR3 has 14 amino acids. The retained sequence is limited to the CDR3, 42 bases, with the frame set at the first base. The germline V gene (reference sequence) supplies CDR1 SEHNR and CDR2 FQNEAQ.

This receptor was identified in an adult with Crohn's disease. The rearranged segments are TRBV7-9 and TRBJ2-3, with 7 bases aligning to TRBD1. The sequenced sample consisted of ileal tissue. In nucleotide form, the sequence is TGTGCCAGCGGAACGGGACAGACCACAGATACGCAGTATTTT. This gives the protein CASGTGQTTDTQYF.